The next 14 T cell receptor beta chains were all read from a single sample in a study of T cell responses to AZD1222 COVID-19 vaccine. Sequencing used immunoSEQ multiplex PCR; TCRdb keeps in-frame clones, though not all of them. This sample yields about 140,000 clones, of which 89% are seen a single time; under 3.5% belongs to the top ten. This specimen consisted of peripheral blood, obtained on day 0 of AZD1222 vaccination. These receptor sequences come from an adult in good health.

This chain uses TRBV27 with TRBJ1-1; D unclear. Germline CDR1 MNHEY, CDR2 SMNVEV (reference sequence). The CDR3 is 13 residues long. Trimming pared 2 bases from V and 3 bases from J, leaving 7 bases between. The CDR3 loop is CASSLERYTEAFF. CDR3 nucleotide sequence: TGTGCCAGCAGTTTAGAAAGATACACTGAAGCTTTCTTT.

This chain links TRBV14 with TRBJ2-3; D gene uncertain. V was clipped by 2 bases and J by 0 bases, with 9 bases between them. Germline V gives CDR1 SGHDN, CDR2 FVKESK. CDR3 size: 15 residues. The CDR3 DNA follows: TGTGCCAGCAGCCAATATACGGACAGCACAGATACGCAGTATTTT. As protein: CASSQYTDSTDTQYF. Full variable domain (missing parts from reference TRBV14 and TRBJ2-3): EAGVTQFPSHSVIEKGQTVTLRCDPISGHDNLYWYRRVMGKEIKFLLHFVKESKQDESGMPNNRFLAERTGGTYSTLKVQPAELEDSGVYFCASSQYTDSTDTQYFGPGTRLTVL.

The rearrangement links TRBV27 to TRBJ1-1; D is ambiguous. This CDR3 has 15 amino acids. Looked up from germline, CDR1 is MNHEY and CDR2 is SMNVEV (reference sequence). The ends were cut back, 1 base at V and 1 base at J, with 10 bases in the middle. This CDR3 is CASSLYSFANTEAFF. CDR3 DNA sequence: TGTGCCAGCAGTTTATATTCCTTTGCGAACACTGAAGCTTTCTTT.

The rearrangement links TRBV11-2 to TRBJ2-7; the match to TRBD1 covers 8 bases. Germline V gene sequence: CDR1 SGHAT, CDR2 FQNNGV. Losses at the gene ends were 3 bases for V and 6 bases for J; bases not matched to a gene: 4. This CDR3 contains 13 residues. DNA for the CDR3: TGTGCCAGCAGCTTTTACAGGGGGGCCGAGCAGTACTTC. The encoded protein is CASSFYRGAEQYF.

The chain has TRBV5-1 and TRBJ2-2; 12 nucleotides align to TRBD1. V lost 4 bases to trimming and J lost 8 bases; unmatched junction nucleotides: 9. CDR3 size: 16 residues. CDR1 and CDR2 (germline): SGHRS, YFSETQ. The CDR3: CASSPPGTGGMGELFF. The CDR3 coding sequence is TGCGCCAGCAGCCCCCCCGGGACAGGGGGCATGGGGGAGCTGTTTTTT. Full variable domain (remainder filled in from reference TRBV5-1 and TRBJ2-2): KAGVTQTPRYLIKTRGQQVTLSCSPISGHRSVSWYQQTPGQGLQFLFEYFSETQRNKGNFPGRFSGRQFSNSRSEMNVSTLELGDSALYLCASSPPGTGGMGELFFGEGSRLTVL.

The chain joins TRBV7-2 to TRBJ1-1, with 8 bases that match TRBD1. The CDR3 is made up of 17 amino acids. Germline trimming cut 3 bases from V and 0 bases from J; bases unmatched to any gene: 9. Per germline, CDR1 SGHTA and CDR2 FQGNSA. The DNA of the CDR3 is TGTGCCAGCAGCTTCGACAGGGGTACCATGATGAACACTGAAGCTTTCTTT. Protein sequence: CASSFDRGTMMNTEAFF.

The chain is built from TRBV24-1 and TRBJ1-3; tentatively, D is TRBD1 (5 bases). The germline CDR1 and CDR2 sequences are KGHDR and SFDVKD. V gave up 3 bases and J gave up 2 bases, with 16 bases separating them. This CDR3 has 17 residues. DNA for the CDR3: TGTGCCACCAGTGATGGGGGGGACGGCAAGGCTGGAAACACCATATATTTT. Translating gives CATSDGGDGKAGNTIYF.

The chain couples TRBV10-3 to TRBJ1-2; D is ambiguous. There are 14 residues in the CDR3. Germline CDR1 and CDR2: ENHRY and SYGVKD. Trimming removed 3 bases at V and 0 bases at J, with 8 bases between. In DNA, the CDR3 is TGTGCCATCAGTGATTGGCAGGCTAACTATGGCTACACCTTC. Amino acid sequence: CAISDWQANYGYTF.

The chain joins TRBV4-3 to TRBJ2-7, with D possibly being TRBD2 (5 bases). This CDR3 contains 15 residues. V was trimmed by 0 bases and J by 0 bases, leaving 9 bases between them. Germline V gene data show CDR1 as LGHNA and CDR2 as YSLEER. The CDR3 DNA follows: TGCGCCAGCAGCCAAGAAGCGGATCTCTCCTACGAGCAGTACTTC. It specifies CASSQEADLSYEQYF.

The chain is built from TRBV2 and TRBJ2-2; tentatively, D is TRBD2 (6 bases). In germline, CDR1 is SNHLY, CDR2 FYNNEI. The V and J ends lost 5 bases and 1 base respectively, with 14 bases between them. The CDR3 consists of 16 residues. The CDR3 protein is CASSISERVNTGELFF. The DNA for the CDR3 is TGTGCCAGCAGTATCTCCGAGCGGGTGAACACCGGGGAGCTGTTTTTT.

The chain links TRBV5-8 to TRBJ2-5; D call uncertain. The ends were cut back, 5 bases at V and 0 bases at J, with 14 bases in the middle. Germline V gives CDR1 SGHTS, CDR2 YDEGEE. This CDR3 contains 15 residues. DNA for the CDR3: TGTGCCAGCAGTTGGAAGGGTTGGTACCAAGAGACCCAGTACTTC. Its translation is CASSWKGWYQETQYF.

This clone showed up just a few times. V is TRBV4-1 and J is TRBJ1-1; TRBD1 matches 10 bases. Germline V gene data show CDR1 as MGHRA and CDR2 as YSYEKL. The CDR3 is 19 residues long. Trimming at V came to 1 base and at J to 3 bases, leaving 14 bases not matched to a gene. CDR3 residues: CASSQGTGGVGARDTEAFF. Here the CDR3 DNA reads TGCGCCAGCAGCCAAGGGACAGGGGGAGTGGGGGCCCGAGACACTGAAGCTTTCTTT.

The chain uses TRBV6-5 and TRBJ2-5, with D perhaps matching TRBD1 (6 bases). Trimming stripped 5 bases from V and 6 bases from J, with 16 bases between. This CDR3 region has 14 residues. In germline, CDR1 is MNHEY, CDR2 SVGAGI. CDR3 protein: CASSPTGGRQTQYF. CDR3 nucleotide sequence: TGTGCCAGCAGTCCGACTGGGGGCAGACAGACCCAGTACTTC.

This clone has a handful of counts. The chain carries TRBV5-5 and TRBJ1-1, with 7 bases aligning to TRBD1. The CDR3 has 14 amino acids. The V gene's germline CDR1 is SGHKS and CDR2 YYEKEE (reference sequence). The V and J ends lost 4 bases and 1 base, in that order; junction bases with no gene match: 4. CDR3 protein: CASSRDSTNTEAFF. The DNA of the CDR3 is TGTGCCAGCAGCAGGGACAGTACGAACACTGAAGCTTTCTTT.